This T cell receptor beta chain was recovered during a study (dated by TCRdb to the mid-2010s). Broadly, across the study: The study tested whether tumor-infiltrating Tregs in breast cancer are recruited from blood Tregs or converted in situ from other CD4+ T cell subsets. The paper as a whole reports these results and caveats: The greatest overlap of tumor-infiltrating Treg TCR alpha and beta sequences was observed with tumor naive CD4+ T cells, followed by blood naive CD4+ T cells. Rather than covering whole repertoires, validation in the larger cohort was restricted to a single TCR beta V-J rearrangement. Tumor memory CD4+ T cell TCR gene usage was found to cluster with blood and lymph node memory CD4+ cells and with lymph node naive CD4+ cells.

Trimming takes 6 bases from V and 2 bases from J, and the germline ends sit 17 bases apart. The CDR3 runs 15 amino acids, cysteine and phenylalanine included. Here the CDR3 DNA is all that survives: 45 bases in frame from base 1. The germline V gene (reference sequence) supplies CDR1 MNHNY and CDR2 SVGAGI. To purify naive CD4+ T cells, the Miltenyi Naive CD4+ T Cell Isolation kit was used, and CD25 microbeads served to deplete Tregs. Tregs, naive and memory CD4+ T cells from tumor, blood and ipsilateral draining lymph nodes of a handful of breast cancer patients underwent full-length TCR alpha and beta sequencing. Mononuclear cells from lymph nodes or less than 65 ml of peripheral blood were isolated by Ficoll density gradient centrifugation. Sorted cell populations were confirmed by FACS to exceed 90% purity. Full-length TCR variable regions were amplified by 5' RACE PCR using constant-region reverse primers, and then by semi-nested PCR using Nested Universal Primer A. Using the ReliaPrep RNA Cell Miniprep System, total RNA was extracted, and the SMARTer RACE 5'/3' Kit was then used to reverse transcribe the RNA into 5'RACE-ready cDNA. Multiplex adaptors were used to barcode the full-length TCR alpha and beta libraries, which were then sequenced on an Illumina MiSeq. Per the authors' processing: For each of nine subset-tissue groups, sequencing data from the five patients were pooled, and the groups were compared by unsupervised clustering of TCR gene usage. Repertoire similarity was calculated with the Morisita-Horn index, weighting shared sequences by their contribution to each repertoire. TCRdb reworked the public reads: Q25 trimming with fastp, MiXCR clone assembly, productive beta chains retained. Identical CDR3 protein sequences are pooled into one entry, listed with their most common genes and DNA. What appears here as the V and J calls and clone size reflects TCRdb's work, not the paper's. The table for this sample lists approximately 47,000 distinct CDR3 sequences; around 26% of them were counted only once. The ten largest make up roughly 1.9% of the sample.

Only a few counts were recorded for this clonotype. It lacks a known antigen. Per-nucleotide qualities are absent, and no much larger clonotype sits a single base away. This TCR was sampled from a female donor with breast cancer. The chain joins TRBV6-6 to TRBJ2-7, and the D gene may be TRBD1, 6 bases matching. The sequencing sample was made of naive CD4+ T cells sorted from blood. The meaning of the sample's cell subset or site label: naive CD4+ T cells, CD4+CD45RA+CD25-. CDR3 protein: CASRRDGQTPYEQYF. The sequenced DNA: TGTGCCAGCAGGAGAGATGGACAGACCCCCTACGAGCAGTACTTC.